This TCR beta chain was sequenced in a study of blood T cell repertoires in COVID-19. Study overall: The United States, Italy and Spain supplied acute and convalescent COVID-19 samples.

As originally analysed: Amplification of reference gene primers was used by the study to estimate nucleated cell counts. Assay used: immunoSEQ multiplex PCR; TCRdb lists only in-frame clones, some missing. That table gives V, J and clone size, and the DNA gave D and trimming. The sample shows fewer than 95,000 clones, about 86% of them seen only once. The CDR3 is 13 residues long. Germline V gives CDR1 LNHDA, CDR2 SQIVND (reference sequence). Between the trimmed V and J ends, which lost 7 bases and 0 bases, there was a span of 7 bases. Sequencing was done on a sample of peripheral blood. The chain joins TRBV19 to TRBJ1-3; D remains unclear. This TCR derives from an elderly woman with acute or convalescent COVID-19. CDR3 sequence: CASKQNSGNTIYF. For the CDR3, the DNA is TGTGCCAGTAAACAGAACTCTGGAAACACCATATATTTT.